The T cell receptor beta chain under discussion was sequenced for a study of blood T cell repertoires in COVID-19. Study background: PBMCs, B-cell-depleted T cells, or T cells provided the cDNA or gDNA that made up the material.

CDR3 length equals 14 residues. The V end lost 0 bases, the J end lost 8 bases, and 11 bases lay between the germline ends. Germline CDR1 and CDR2: MNHNS and SASEGT. This clone was counted ten times or more. In the authors' methods: Researchers report that nucleated cell counts were estimated from reference gene primer amplification. Sequencing used immunoSEQ multiplex PCR; TCRdb keeps in-frame clones, though not all of them. That table gives V, J and clone size, and the DNA gave D and trimming. Here the sample spans roughly 120,000 clones, approximately 80% being singletons. The chain carries TRBV6-1 and TRBJ1-3; D is perhaps TRBD1 (5 bases). Sequenced input: peripheral blood. This receptor was identified in a human donor in a cohort sampled during active COVID-19. This chain's CDR3 is CASSEASGAHTIYF. The CDR3 DNA is TGTGCCAGCAGTGAAGCGAGTGGGGCACACACCATATATTTT.